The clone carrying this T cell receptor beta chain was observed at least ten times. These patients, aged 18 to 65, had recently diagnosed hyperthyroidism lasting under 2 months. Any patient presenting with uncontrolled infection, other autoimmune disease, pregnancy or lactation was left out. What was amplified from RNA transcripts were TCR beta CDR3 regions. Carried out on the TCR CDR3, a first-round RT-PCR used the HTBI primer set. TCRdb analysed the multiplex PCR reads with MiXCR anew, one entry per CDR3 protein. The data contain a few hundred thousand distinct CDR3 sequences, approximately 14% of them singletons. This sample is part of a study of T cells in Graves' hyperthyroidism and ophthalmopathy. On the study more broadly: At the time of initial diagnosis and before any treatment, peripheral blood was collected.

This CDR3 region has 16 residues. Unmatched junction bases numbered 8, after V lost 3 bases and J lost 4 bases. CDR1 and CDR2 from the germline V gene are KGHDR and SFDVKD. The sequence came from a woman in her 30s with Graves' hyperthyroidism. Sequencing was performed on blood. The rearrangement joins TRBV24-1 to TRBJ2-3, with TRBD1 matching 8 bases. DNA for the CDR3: TGTGCCACCAGTGATGACCGGGACAGGTTTCCAGATACGCAGTATTTT. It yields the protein CATSDDRDRFPDTQYF.